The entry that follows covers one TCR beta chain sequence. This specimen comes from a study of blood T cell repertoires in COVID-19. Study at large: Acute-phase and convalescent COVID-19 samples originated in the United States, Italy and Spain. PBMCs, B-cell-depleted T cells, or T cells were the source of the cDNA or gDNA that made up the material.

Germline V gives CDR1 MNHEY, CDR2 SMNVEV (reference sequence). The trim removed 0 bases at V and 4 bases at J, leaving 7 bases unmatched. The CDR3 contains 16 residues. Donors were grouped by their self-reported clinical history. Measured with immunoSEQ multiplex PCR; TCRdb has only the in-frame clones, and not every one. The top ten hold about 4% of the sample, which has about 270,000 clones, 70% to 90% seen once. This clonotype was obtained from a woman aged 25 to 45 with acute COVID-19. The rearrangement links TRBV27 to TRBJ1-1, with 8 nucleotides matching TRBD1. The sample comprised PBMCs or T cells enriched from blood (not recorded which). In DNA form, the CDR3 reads TGTGCCAGCAGTTTATCGTTTGGACAGGGAGGCACTGAAGCTTTCTTT. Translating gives CASSLSFGQGGTEAFF.